This T cell receptor beta chain was recorded in a study of cytomegalovirus exposure and HLA in healthy donors. The CDR3 spans 15 residues. Germline CDR1 SQVTM, CDR2 ANQGSEA. V was clipped by 8 bases and J by 6 bases, with 23 bases between them. With 60 Vbeta and 13 Jbeta primers, the PCR was carried out. Sequencing was performed with immunoSEQ multiplex PCR; in TCRdb, only in-frame clones are kept and a portion is missing. The table lists some 200,000 clones, 75% to 90% of them singletons. J is TRBJ1-5 and V is TRBV29-1; D ambiguous. The source material was PBMCs. The source of this sequence is a woman between 18 and 29 years old in good health and CMV-seronegative. The CDR3 sequence is CSSDLGESGGQPQHF. The CDR3 region has the DNA TGCAGCTCTGACCTAGGAGAGAGCGGCGGTCAGCCCCAGCATTTT.